These 4 T cell receptor beta chains originate from one sample sequenced in a study of T cell repertoires in cytomegalovirus infection. Their antigen targets remain unknown. TCRdb passed the reads through MiXCR, listing each CDR3 protein once. The data show just over 450,000 distinct CDR3 sequences, approximately 46% seen once. This specimen consisted of cultured PBMCs, obtained from culture after CMV antigen stimulation. These receptors all come from a human donor in good health (CMV status not recorded). Some clones in this sample may be carry-over from other donors' samples.

The rearrangement joins TRBV7-9 to TRBJ2-5, with 8 positions matching TRBD2. Germline V gives CDR1 SEHNR, CDR2 FQNEAQ (reference sequence). This CDR3 is built from 16 residues. The trim removed 5 bases at V and 4 bases at J, leaving 12 bases unmatched. CDR3 in amino acids: CASSPVAGGIGETQYF. The CDR3 region has the DNA TGTGCCAGCAGCCCAGTGGCGGGGGGAATCGGAGAGACCCAGTACTTC.

In its sample, this clonotype was seen a few times. The chain combines TRBV7-2 with TRBJ2-7; D not resolved. The CDR3 runs 16 residues. Germline CDR1 SGHTA, CDR2 FQGNSA. V was clipped by 2 bases and J by 7 bases, with 21 bases between them. The CDR3 reads CASSLTKAASQFEQYF. The CDR3 DNA reads TGTGCCAGCAGCTTAACGAAGGCGGCCTCACAGTTTGAGCAGTACTTC.

Only a few counts were recorded for this clonotype. The chain couples TRBV6-5 to TRBJ2-1, with 12 bases matching TRBD2. The V gene end was trimmed by 8 bases and the J gene end by 5 bases; junction bases not matched to a gene: 4. In germline, CDR1 is MNHEY, CDR2 SVGAGI. CDR3 length: 14 residues. The CDR3 DNA is TGTGCCAGCCGACGACTAGCGGGGGACAATGAGCAGTTCTTC. This codes for CASRRLAGDNEQFF.

The V gene is TRBV7-3, the J gene TRBJ1-1, with D possibly being TRBD1 (6 bases). Germline V gene data show CDR1 as SGHTA and CDR2 as FQGTGA. This CDR3 has 13 residues. V was cut by 5 bases and J by 8 bases, with 15 bases left in between. The CDR3 DNA reads TGTGCCAGCAGCCCACGGTCAGACAGGGAAGCTTTCTTT. Amino acids: CASSPRSDREAFF.